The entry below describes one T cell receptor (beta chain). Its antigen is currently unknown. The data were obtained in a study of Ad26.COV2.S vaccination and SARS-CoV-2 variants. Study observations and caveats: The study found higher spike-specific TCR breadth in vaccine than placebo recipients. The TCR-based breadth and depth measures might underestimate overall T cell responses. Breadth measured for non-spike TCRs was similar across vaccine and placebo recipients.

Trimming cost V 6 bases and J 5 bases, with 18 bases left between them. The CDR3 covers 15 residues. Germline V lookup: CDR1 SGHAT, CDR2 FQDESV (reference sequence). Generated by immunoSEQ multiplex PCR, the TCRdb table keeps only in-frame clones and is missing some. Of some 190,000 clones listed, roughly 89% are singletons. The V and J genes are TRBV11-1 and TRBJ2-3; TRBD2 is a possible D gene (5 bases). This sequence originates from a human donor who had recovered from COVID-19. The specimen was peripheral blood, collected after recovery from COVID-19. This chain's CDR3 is CASSSRGGEGDTQYF. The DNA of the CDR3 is TGTGCCAGCAGTTCCCGGGGTGGGGAAGGAGATACGCAGTATTTT.